Listed below are T cell receptor beta chains from one sample, sequenced in a study of cytomegalovirus exposure and HLA in healthy donors. Measured with immunoSEQ multiplex PCR; TCRdb has only the in-frame clones, and not every one. The repertoire has about 120,000 clones, more than 75% of them found once; the top ten carry approximately 2.3%. Material: PBMCs. These receptor sequences come from a woman between 25 and 40 years old in good health and CMV-seronegative. Each CDR3 is given without its conserved first and last residue. Size is stated for part of the rows, as once, few or many counts, or as a class when the clone is expanded.

CDR3aa: ASSPARGHPQY; len: 11; abundance: -; v_gene: TRBV19
CDR3aa: SVEIPEAIYGYT; len: 12; abundance: many; v_gene: TRBV29-1
CDR3aa: ASSISFAGLNKNIQY; len: 15; abundance: -; v_gene: TRBV19
CDR3aa: ASALRLTAQGAGQPQH; len: 16; abundance: -; v_gene: TRBV11-2
CDR3aa: ASSSTPTSGGGIQY; len: 14; abundance: -; v_gene: TRBV6-5
CDR3aa: ASSSEREADTQY; len: 12; abundance: once; v_gene: TRBV5-6
CDR3aa: ASSLRLAGGGETQY; len: 14; abundance: -; v_gene: TRBV5-4
CDR3aa: ASSLSGGSGNTIY; len: 13; abundance: -; v_gene: TRBV7-8
CDR3aa: ACLRVASGELF; len: 11; abundance: -; v_gene: TRBV30
CDR3aa: ASSTGQGAIGYT; len: 12; abundance: -; v_gene: TRBV9
CDR3aa: ASSLHLAGAYNEQF; len: 14; abundance: -; v_gene: TRBV7-9
CDR3aa: ASSESRDYTDTQY; len: 13; abundance: -; v_gene: TRBV10-1
CDR3aa: ATSSRTGLEKLF; len: 12; abundance: -; v_gene: TRBV15
CDR3aa: ASSLPGQVNTGELF; len: 14; abundance: -; v_gene: TRBV27
CDR3aa: SVEGQDPYEQY; len: 11; abundance: -; v_gene: TRBV29-1
CDR3aa: ASSLSPVTAYGYT; len: 13; abundance: -; v_gene: TRBV7-9
CDR3aa: ASSSPYAKAF; len: 10; abundance: -; v_gene: TRBV7-9
CDR3aa: ASSEHTGGSNYGYT; len: 14; abundance: -; v_gene: TRBV9
CDR3aa: ATSRGQGNGYT; len: 11; abundance: -; v_gene: TRBV15
CDR3aa: ASRSWTGNTEAF; len: 12; abundance: -; v_gene: TRBV6-4
CDR3aa: ASSLRGISYEQY; len: 12; abundance: -; v_gene: TRBV5-6
CDR3aa: ASSYQGTDTQY; len: 11; abundance: -; v_gene: TRBV27
CDR3aa: ASSADRNTEAF; len: 11; abundance: -; v_gene: TRBV11-2
CDR3aa: ASSATGNIQY; len: 10; abundance: -; v_gene: TRBV11-2
CDR3aa: ASSRRENTEAF; len: 11; abundance: -; v_gene: TRBV7-6
CDR3aa: AWSDPAGHYGYT; len: 12; abundance: -; v_gene: TRBV30
CDR3aa: ASTEGAGGNYGYT; len: 13; abundance: -; v_gene: TRBV5-1
CDR3aa: ASSYRSRNTDSQAF; len: 14; abundance: -; v_gene: TRBV6-5
CDR3aa: ASSPQGAGANVLT; len: 13; abundance: -; v_gene: TRBV5-4
CDR3aa: ASSFWSGGEMYNSPLH; len: 16; abundance: -; v_gene: TRBV27
CDR3aa: ASSLEAFYGYT; len: 11; abundance: -; v_gene: TRBV7-2
CDR3aa: ASSLETGAFGADTQY; len: 15; abundance: -; v_gene: TRBV5-1
CDR3aa: ASSLVTGETTDTQY; len: 14; abundance: -; v_gene: TRBV5-1
CDR3aa: ASSVDRTIGRSYTDTQY; len: 17; abundance: -; v_gene: TRBV5-5
CDR3aa: ASSPRDSRSGKLF; len: 13; abundance: -; v_gene: TRBV19
CDR3aa: ASSQDGQLLNSPLH; len: 14; abundance: few; v_gene: TRBV14
CDR3aa: ASSSTSGGLI; len: 10; abundance: -; v_gene: TRBV13
CDR3aa: ASSLPDGETSTDTQY; len: 15; abundance: -; v_gene: TRBV7-9
CDR3aa: ASSVAPVNTEAF; len: 12; abundance: once; v_gene: TRBV9
CDR3aa: ASSPTDSNNEQF; len: 12; abundance: -; v_gene: TRBV18
CDR3aa: ASSPGLAGGSYEQY; len: 14; abundance: few; v_gene: TRBV5-1
CDR3aa: ASSPLRTGGSYEQY; len: 14; abundance: -; v_gene: TRBV7-9
CDR3aa: ASNPTDRVNTGELF; len: 14; abundance: -; v_gene: TRBV19
CDR3aa: AWRQIAGDYNEQF; len: 13; abundance: -; v_gene: TRBV30
CDR3aa: ASRGQGTVYEQY; len: 12; abundance: -; v_gene: TRBV6-1
CDR3aa: ASSPRTSGGAEAEQF; len: 15; abundance: -; v_gene: TRBV18